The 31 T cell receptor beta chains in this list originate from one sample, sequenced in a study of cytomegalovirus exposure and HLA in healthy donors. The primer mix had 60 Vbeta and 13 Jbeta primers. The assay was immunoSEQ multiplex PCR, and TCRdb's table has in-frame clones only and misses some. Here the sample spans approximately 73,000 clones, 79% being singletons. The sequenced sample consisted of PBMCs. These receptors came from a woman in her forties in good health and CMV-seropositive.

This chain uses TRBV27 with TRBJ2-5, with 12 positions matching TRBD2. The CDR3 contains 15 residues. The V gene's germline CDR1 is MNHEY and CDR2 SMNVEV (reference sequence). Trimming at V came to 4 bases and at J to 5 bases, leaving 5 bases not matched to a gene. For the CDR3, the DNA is TGTGCCAGCAGTTCATCTAGCGGGAGGGTGGAGACCCAGTACTTC. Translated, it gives CASSSSSGRVETQYF.

CDR3 bases: TGTGCCAGCAGCCCCACCGGGAGGGAAGGAGGCTACACCTTC. It specifies CASSPTGREGGYTF. This chain uses TRBV9 with TRBJ1-2, with D uncertain. The germline gives CDR1 SGDLS, CDR2 YYNGEE. This CDR3 comprises 14 residues. Trimming removed 4 bases from V and 8 bases from J, with 18 bases in between.

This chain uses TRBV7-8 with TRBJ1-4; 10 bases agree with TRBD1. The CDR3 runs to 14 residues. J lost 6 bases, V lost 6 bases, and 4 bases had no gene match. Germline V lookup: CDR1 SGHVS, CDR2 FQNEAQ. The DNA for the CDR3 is TGTGCCAGCAGGGCGGACAGGGGGTATGAAAAACTGTTTTTT. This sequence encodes CASRADRGYEKLFF.

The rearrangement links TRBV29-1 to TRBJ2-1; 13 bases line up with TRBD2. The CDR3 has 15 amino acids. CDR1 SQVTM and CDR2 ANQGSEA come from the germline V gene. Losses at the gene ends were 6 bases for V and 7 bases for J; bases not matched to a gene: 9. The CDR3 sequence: CSVWGTSGNVNEQFF. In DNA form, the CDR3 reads TGCAGCGTGTGGGGGACTAGCGGGAATGTGAATGAGCAGTTCTTC.

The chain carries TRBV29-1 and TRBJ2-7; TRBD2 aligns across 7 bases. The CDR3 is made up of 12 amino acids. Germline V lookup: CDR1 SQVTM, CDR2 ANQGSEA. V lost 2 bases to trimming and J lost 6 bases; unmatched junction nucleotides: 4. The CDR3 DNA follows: TGCAGCGTTGAAAGCGGGACTGTCGAGCAGTACTTC. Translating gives CSVESGTVEQYF.

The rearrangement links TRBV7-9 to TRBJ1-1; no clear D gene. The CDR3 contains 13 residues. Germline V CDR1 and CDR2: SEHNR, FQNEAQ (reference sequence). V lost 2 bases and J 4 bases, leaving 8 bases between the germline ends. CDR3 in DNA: TGTGCCAGCAGCTTACAGGAAACCACTGAAGCTTTCTTT. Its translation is CASSLQETTEAFF.

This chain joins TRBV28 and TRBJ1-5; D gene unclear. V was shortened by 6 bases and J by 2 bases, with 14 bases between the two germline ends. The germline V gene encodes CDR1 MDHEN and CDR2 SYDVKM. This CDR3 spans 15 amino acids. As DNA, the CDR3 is TGTGCCAGCAGAACAGCAGGTGTCGGCAATCAGCCCCAGCATTTT. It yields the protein CASRTAGVGNQPQHF.

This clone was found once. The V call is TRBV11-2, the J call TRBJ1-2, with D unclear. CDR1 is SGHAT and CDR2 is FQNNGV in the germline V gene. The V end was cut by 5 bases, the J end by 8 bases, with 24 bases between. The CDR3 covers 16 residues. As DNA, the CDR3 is TGTGCCAGCAGCACCCCTCGTCGTACTACGCGTTGGGGCTACACCTTC. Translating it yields CASSTPRRTTRWGYTF. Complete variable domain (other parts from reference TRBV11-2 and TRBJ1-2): EAGVAQSPRYKIIEKRQSVAFWCNPISGHATLYWYQQILGQGPKLLIQFQNNGVVDDSQLPKDRFSAERLKGVDSTLKIQPAKLEDSAVYLCASSTPRRTTRWGYTFGSGTRLTVV.

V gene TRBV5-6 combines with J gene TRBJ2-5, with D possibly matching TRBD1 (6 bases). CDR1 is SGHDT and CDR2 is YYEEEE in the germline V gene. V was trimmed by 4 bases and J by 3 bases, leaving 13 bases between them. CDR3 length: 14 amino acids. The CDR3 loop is CASSRRTVKETQYF. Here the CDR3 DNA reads TGTGCCAGCAGCCGACGGACAGTTAAAGAGACCCAGTACTTC.

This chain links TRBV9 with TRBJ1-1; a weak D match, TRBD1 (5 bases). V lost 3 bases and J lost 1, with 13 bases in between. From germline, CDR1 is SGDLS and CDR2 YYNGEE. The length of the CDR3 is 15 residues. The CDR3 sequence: CASSAQFQGNTEAFF. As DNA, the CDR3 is TGTGCCAGCAGCGCCCAGTTTCAGGGGAACACTGAAGCTTTCTTT.

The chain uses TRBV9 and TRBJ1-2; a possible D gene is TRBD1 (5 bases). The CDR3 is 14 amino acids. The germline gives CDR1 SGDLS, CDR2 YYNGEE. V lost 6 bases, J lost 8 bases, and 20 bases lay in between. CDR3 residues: CASIRGLGVGGYTF. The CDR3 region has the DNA TGTGCCAGCATAAGGGGTCTAGGGGTGGGGGGCTACACCTTC.

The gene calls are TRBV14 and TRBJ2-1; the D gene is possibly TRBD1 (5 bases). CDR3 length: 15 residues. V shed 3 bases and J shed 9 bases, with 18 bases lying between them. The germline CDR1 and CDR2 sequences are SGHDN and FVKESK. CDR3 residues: CASSQQPGLVAEQFF. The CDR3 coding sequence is TGTGCCAGCAGCCAGCAACCAGGGTTAGTGGCTGAGCAGTTCTTC.

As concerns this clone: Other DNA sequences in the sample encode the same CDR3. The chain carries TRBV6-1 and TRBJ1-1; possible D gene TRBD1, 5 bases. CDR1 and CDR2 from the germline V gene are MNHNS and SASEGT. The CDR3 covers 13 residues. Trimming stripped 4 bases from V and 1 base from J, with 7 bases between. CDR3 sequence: CASSVTENTEAFF. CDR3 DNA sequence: TGTGCCAGCAGTGTGACAGAGAACACTGAAGCTTTCTTT.

The CDR3 nucleotides are TGCGCCAGCAGTCTCGGGACAGGGGCTTATCAAGAGACCCAGTACTTC. It yields the protein CASSLGTGAYQETQYF. The chain recombines TRBV23-1 with TRBJ2-5; 10 nucleotides align to TRBD1. TRBV23-1 is annotated as an ORF whose role is uncertain. J gave up 2 bases and V 4 bases, and 7 bases lay outside the gene matches. CDR3 length: 16 amino acids.

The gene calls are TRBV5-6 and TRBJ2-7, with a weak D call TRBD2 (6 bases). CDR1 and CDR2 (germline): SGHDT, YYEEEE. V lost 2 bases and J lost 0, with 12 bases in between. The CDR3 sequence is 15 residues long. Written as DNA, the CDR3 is TGTGCCAGCAGCTTACCGGGACTTACCTCCTACGAGCAGTACTTC. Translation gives CASSLPGLTSYEQYF. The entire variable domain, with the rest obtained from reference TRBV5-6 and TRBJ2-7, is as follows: DAGVTQSPTHLIKTRGQQVTLRCSPKSGHDTVSWYQQALGQGPQFIFQYYEEEERQRGNFPDRFSGHQFPNYSSELNVNALLLGDSALYLCASSLPGLTSYEQYFGPGTRLTVT.

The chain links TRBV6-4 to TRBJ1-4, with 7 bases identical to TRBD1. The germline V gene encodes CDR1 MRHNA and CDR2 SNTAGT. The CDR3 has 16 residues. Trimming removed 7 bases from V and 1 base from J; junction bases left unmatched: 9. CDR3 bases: TGTGCCAGCACCGAGGGGGACAGCCAAACTAATGAAAAACTGTTTTTT. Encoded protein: CASTEGDSQTNEKLFF.

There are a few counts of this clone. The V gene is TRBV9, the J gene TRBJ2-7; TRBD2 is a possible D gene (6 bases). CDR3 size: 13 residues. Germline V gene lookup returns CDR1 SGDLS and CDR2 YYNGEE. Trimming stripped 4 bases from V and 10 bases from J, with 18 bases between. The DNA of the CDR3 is TGTGCCAGCAGCACCCGGGGACTTCCCCCACAGTACTTC. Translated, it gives CASSTRGLPPQYF.

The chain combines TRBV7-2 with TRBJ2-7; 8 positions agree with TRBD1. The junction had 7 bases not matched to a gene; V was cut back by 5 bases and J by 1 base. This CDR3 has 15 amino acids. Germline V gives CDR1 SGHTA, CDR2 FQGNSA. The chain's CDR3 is CASSERTGTSYEQYF. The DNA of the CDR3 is TGTGCCAGCAGCGAAAGGACAGGGACGTCCTACGAGCAGTACTTC.

CDR3 protein: CASSLGLNSPLHF. The CDR3 DNA follows: TGTGCCAGCAGCTTAGGTCTCAATTCACCCCTCCACTTT. The chain has TRBV7-2 and TRBJ1-6; D gene ambiguous. Germline-derived CDR1 and CDR2 are SGHTA and FQGNSA. The length of the CDR3 is 13 residues. Trimming took off 1 base at V and 7 bases at J, with 5 bases between the two ends.

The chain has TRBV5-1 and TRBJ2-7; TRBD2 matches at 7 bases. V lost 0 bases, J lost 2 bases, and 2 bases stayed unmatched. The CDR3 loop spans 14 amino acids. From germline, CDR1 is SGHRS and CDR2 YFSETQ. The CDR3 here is CASSLASGAYEQYF. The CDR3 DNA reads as TGCGCCAGCAGCTTGGCTAGCGGAGCCTACGAGCAGTACTTC.

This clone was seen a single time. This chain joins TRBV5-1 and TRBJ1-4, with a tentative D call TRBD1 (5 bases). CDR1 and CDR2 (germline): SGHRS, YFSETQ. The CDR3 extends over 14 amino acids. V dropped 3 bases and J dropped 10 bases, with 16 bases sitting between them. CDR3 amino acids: CASSSAGYWGKLFF. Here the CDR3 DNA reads TGCGCCAGCAGCTCCGCAGGGTACTGGGGAAAACTGTTTTTT. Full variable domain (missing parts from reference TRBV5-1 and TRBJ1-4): KAGVTQTPRYLIKTRGQQVTLSCSPISGHRSVSWYQQTPGQGLQFLFEYFSETQRNKGNFPGRFSGRQFSNSRSEMNVSTLELGDSALYLCASSSAGYWGKLFFGSGTQLSVL.

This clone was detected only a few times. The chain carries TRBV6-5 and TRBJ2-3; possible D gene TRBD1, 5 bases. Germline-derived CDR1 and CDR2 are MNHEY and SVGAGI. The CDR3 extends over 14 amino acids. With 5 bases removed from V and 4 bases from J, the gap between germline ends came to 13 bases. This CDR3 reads CASSAGSPADTQYF. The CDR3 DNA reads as TGTGCCAGCAGTGCAGGGTCCCCCGCAGATACGCAGTATTTT.

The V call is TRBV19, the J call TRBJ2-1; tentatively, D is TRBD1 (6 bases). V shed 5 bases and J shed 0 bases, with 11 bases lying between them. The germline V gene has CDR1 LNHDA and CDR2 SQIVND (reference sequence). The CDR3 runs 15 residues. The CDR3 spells CASSHRASSYNEQFF. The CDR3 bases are TGTGCCAGTAGTCACAGGGCCAGCTCCTACAATGAGCAGTTCTTC.

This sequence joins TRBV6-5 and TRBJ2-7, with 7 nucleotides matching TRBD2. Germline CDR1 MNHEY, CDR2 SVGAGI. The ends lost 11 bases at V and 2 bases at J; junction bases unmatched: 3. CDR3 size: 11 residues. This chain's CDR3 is CASSGAYEQYF. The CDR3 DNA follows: TGTGCCTCTAGCGGAGCCTACGAGCAGTACTTC.

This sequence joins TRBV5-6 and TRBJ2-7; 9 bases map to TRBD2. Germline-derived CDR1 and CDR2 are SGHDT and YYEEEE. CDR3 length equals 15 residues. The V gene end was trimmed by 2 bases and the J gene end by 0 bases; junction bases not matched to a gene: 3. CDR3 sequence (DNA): TGTGCCAGCAGCTTACTAGCGGGCAGCTCCTACGAGCAGTACTTC. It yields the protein CASSLLAGSSYEQYF.

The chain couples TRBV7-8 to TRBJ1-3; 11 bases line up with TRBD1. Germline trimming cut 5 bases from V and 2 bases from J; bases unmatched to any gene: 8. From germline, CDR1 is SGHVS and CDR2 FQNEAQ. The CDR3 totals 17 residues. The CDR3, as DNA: TGTGCCAGCAGCCCGGGACCGGGACAGGGGGCTGGAAACACCATATATTTT. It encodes CASSPGPGQGAGNTIYF.

CDR3: CAWSQGSGSNQPQHF. CDR3 nucleotides: TGTGCCTGGAGTCAGGGGTCCGGGAGCAATCAGCCCCAGCATTTT. The J gene is TRBJ1-5, the V gene TRBV30; D might be TRBD1 (6 bases). V lost 2 bases and J 1 base, leaving 12 bases between the germline ends. CDR1 GTSNPN and CDR2 SVGIG come from the germline V gene (reference sequence). CDR3 length: 15 amino acids.

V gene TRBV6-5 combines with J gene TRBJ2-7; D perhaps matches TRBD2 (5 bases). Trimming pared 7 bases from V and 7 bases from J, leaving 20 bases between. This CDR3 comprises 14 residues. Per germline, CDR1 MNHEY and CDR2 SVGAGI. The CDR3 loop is CASTGAATDWEQYF. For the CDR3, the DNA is TGTGCCAGCACAGGCGCAGCTACGGACTGGGAGCAGTACTTC.

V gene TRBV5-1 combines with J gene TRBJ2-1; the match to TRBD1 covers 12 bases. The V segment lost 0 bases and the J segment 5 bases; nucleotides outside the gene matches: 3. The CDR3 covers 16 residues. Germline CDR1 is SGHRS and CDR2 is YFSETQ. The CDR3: CASSLVGQGANNEQFF. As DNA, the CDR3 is TGCGCCAGCAGCTTGGTGGGACAGGGGGCGAACAATGAGCAGTTCTTC.

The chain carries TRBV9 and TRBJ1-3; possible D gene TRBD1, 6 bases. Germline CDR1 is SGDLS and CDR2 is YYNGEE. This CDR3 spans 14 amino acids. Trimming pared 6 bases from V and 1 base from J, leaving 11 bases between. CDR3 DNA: TGTGCCAGCACCCCAGGGGAATCTGGAAACACCATATATTTT. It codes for CASTPGESGNTIYF.

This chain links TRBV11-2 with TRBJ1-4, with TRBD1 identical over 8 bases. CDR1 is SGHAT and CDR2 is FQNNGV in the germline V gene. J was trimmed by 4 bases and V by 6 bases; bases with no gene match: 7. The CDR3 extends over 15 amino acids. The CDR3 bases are TGTGCCAGCAGGCGGCAGGGGGCAGTTAATGAAAAACTGTTTTTT. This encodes CASRRQGAVNEKLFF.